This paragraph reports one TCR beta chain. Antigen unknown. PCR amplification relied on 60 Vbeta primers (plus 13 Jbeta primers). Sequenced by immunoSEQ multiplex PCR; TCRdb stores in-frame clones only, minus some. Of about 120,000 clones in the sample, roughly three quarters were seen once. The CDR3 runs to 15 residues. Per the germline V gene, CDR1 is MGHDK and CDR2 is SYGVNS. Trimming removed 2 bases from V and 8 bases from J, with 15 bases in between. The data were taken from a study of cytomegalovirus exposure and HLA in healthy donors. Study-wide results and limits: V segments that were indistinguishable, TRBV6-2 and TRBV6-3 among them, were omitted from analysis. Presence/absence results assume similar sequencing depth per donor, which may not hold.

Sequenced input: PBMCs. This clonotype originated in a man aged 25 to 40 in good health and CMV-seropositive. The rearrangement links TRBV25-1 to TRBJ1-4; a weak D match, TRBD1 (6 bases). CDR3 amino acids: CASSELGGTREKLFF. Written as DNA, the CDR3 is TGTGCCAGCAGTGAACTAGGGGGAACACGGGAAAAACTGTTTTTT.